This TCR beta chain was sequenced during a study of vaccination effects on CD4 cells after COVID-19 (dated by TCRdb to 2022 to 2024). Some background on the complete study: Post-vaccine samples across the study were collected a median of 72 days after the second dose, with a range of 14 to 241. SARS-CoV-2 spike-specific CD4+ TCR repertoires from before and after mRNA vaccination were compared in COVID-19 convalescent patients and in infection-naive vaccine recipients. A total of 10 COVID-19 convalescent patients and several SARS-CoV-2-naive healthy vaccine recipients were included in the full study. Cultures from other donors in the study were sequenced using the Oncomine TCR Beta short-read assay on an Illumina iSeq 100. Paper-wide results and their limitations: In healthy vaccine recipients, vaccine-induced clones were almost all SARS-CoV-2 mono-reactive, with only 1 of 255 being cross-reactive with common cold coronaviruses. Both infection-induced and vaccine-induced clones contracted markedly at late post-vaccination timepoints, which is consistent with waning T cell responses. The study was limited by a small number of convalescent patients, and early post-infection timepoints were lacking.

In the ViraFEST assay, PBMC were stimulated with viral peptide pools, and TCR sequencing was then used to find antigen-specific CD4+ T cell clonotypes based on their expansion. After about 10 days of culture, CD4+ T cells were isolated with the EasySep CD4+ T cell isolation kit. Each participant received two doses of an mRNA SARS-CoV-2 vaccine, either BNT162b2 or mRNA-1273. The absence of prior SARS-CoV-2 infection in healthy vaccine recipients was confirmed by negative nucleocapsid antibodies before and after vaccination. Each well held some 1.9 million PBMC cultured in IMDM containing around 5% human AB serum, around 9.3 IU/ml IL-2 and gentamicin, along with approximately 10 ug/ml peptides. On days 3 and 7, half of the culture medium was replaced with fresh IL-2-containing medium. Unless otherwise noted, each peptide stimulation condition was cultured in triplicate wells. Using Ficoll-Paque Plus gradient centrifugation, PBMC were separated from whole blood and then either used fresh or cryopreserved at -140C. The overlapping peptide pools covered the spike proteins of SARS-CoV-2 and of the common cold coronaviruses HCoV-NL63, HCoV-OC43 and HCoV-229E. The QIAamp micro DNA kit was used to extract genomic DNA from the cultured CD4+ T cells.

The germline V gene provides CDR1 SGDLS and CDR2 YYNGEE. There are 15 amino acids in the CDR3, from cysteine to phenylalanine inclusive. Only the CDR3 DNA stays, 45 bases, in frame from base 1. The germline V end is reduced by 3 bases and the J end by 5 bases; junction bases left unmatched: 10. Points on this clone: Its antigen remains undetermined. Base quality data are lacking; no much larger clone is found one base away.

The library relied on the immunoSEQ multiplex PCR assay. DNA from the cultured and isolated CD4+ T cells underwent TCR beta CDR3 sequencing. Per the original workflow: Non-productive TCR sequences were discarded, and reads were trimmed to the CDR3 region, with only CDR3s of 7 or more amino acids retained. The MANAFEST web app was used to pick out antigen-specific clonotypes by comparing their expansion in peptide wells with that in reference cultures. To count as positive, a clone had to show expansion at FDR<0.05 compared with the reference and with all other wells, an odds ratio above 5, and a frequency above 0.1% in two replicate wells. Cross-reactive clonotypes were defined as significantly expanded in SARS-CoV-2 spike wells and in at least one common cold coronavirus spike condition. Using the stringdist R package, CDR3 similarity was measured by Levenshtein distance, and unrooted trees were constructed with ape in R 3.6.1. TCRdb carries this immuneACCESS record with in-frame sequences only. Its versions omit some clonotypes, under half of them owing to an unresolved V gene in the studies checked, with the rest unexplained. For V, J and clone size, that table is used; D and trimming come from the DNA. A total of 55,000 to 70,000 clones appear in this sample, 76% of them only once. 0.8% to 1% of the sample rests with the top ten.

The receptor's source is a human donor who received a COVID-19 vaccine. The chain was built from TRBV9 and TRBJ1-2, and TRBD1 matches 7 of the central bases. Sample: CD4+ T cells from PBMCs cultured with HCoV-OC43 spike peptides, taken after COVID-19 vaccination. This specimen's cell subset or site label, per the study, means: HCoV-OC43 spike overlapping peptide pool stimulation. The nucleotide sequence reads TGTGCCAGCAGCGCAAGGCTGGGACAGACGTATGGCTACACCTTC. It specifies CASSARLGQTYGYTF.